A selection of T cell receptor beta chains follows, all from one sample in a study of HIV-infected children after antiretroviral therapy interruption. One entry per CDR3 protein, called by TCRdb with MiXCR from the 3' RACE reads. The table lists some 51,000 distinct CDR3 sequences, 4.3% of them singletons, with roughly 0.7% in the top ten. The specimen was CD45RA+ CD4+ T cells from PBMCs, pooled from several time points, collected from a donor given antiretroviral therapy, either interrupted or continuous. These receptors all stem from a pool of human donors with HIV. Each CDR3 is given with its conserved first and last residue. D genes are given only for firm matches. Clone size appears in some rows only: once, few, many, or a class for an expanded clone.

v_gene	abundance	d_gene	j_gene	CDR3nt	CDR3aa
TRBV29-1	-	TRBD1	TRBJ2-3	TGCAGCGTGGAACAGGGGGTGGGTCTGAAGGTGTCAGATACGCAGTATTTT	CSVEQGVGLKVSDTQYF
TRBV4-2	few	TRBD1	TRBJ1-4	TGTGCCAGCAGCCCAGGACAGGGGGCGCATGAAAAACTGTTTTTT	CASSPGQGAHEKLFF
TRBV28	many	-	TRBJ1-1	TGTGCCAGCAGTCTGGCGGTGAACACTGAAGCTTTCTTT	CASSLAVNTEAFF
TRBV21-1	many	-	TRBJ2-3	TGTGCCAGCAGCAATGGGTTTACTCAGGGGGTTTGCACAGATACGCAGTATTTT	CASSNGFTQGVCTDTQYF
TRBV5-1	many	-	TRBJ1-1	TGCGCCAGCAGAGAGGGCGTTGTAAGCGTAGGGGCTTTCTTT	CASREGVVSVGAFF
TRBV20-1	many	-	TRBJ1-1	TGCAGTGCCGTAGCCGGGACGGCGAACACTGAAGCTTTCTTT	CSAVAGTANTEAFF
TRBV6-1	many	-	TRBJ2-3	TGTGCCAGCAGTGTCGTCAGGGATACGCAGTATTTT	CASSVVRDTQYF
TRBV20-1	many	TRBD1	TRBJ1-4	TGCAGTGCTAGAGAAGGGGGCGGTGGGGATGAAAAACTGTTTTTT	CSAREGGGGDEKLFF
TRBV5-4	many	TRBD1	TRBJ2-7	TGTGCCAGCAGCTATTCCGGGACAGCCTACGAGCAGTACTTC	CASSYSGTAYEQYF
TRBV7-2	few	TRBD1	TRBJ1-1	TGTGCCAGCAGCTTAGGCAGGGGGCGAGACACTGAAGCTTTCTTT	CASSLGRGRDTEAFF
TRBV5-4	-	-	TRBJ1-1	TGTGCCAGCAGCTTGGATAACCCCACGAACACTGAAGCTTTCTTT	CASSLDNPTNTEAFF
TRBV2	many	-	TRBJ1-4	TGTGCCAGCAGTGCAATCACGGGGGGGAGTGAAAAACTGTTTTTT	CASSAITGGSEKLFF
TRBV20-1	many	TRBD2	TRBJ2-7	TGCAGTGCCAGACTAGCGGATGACCGCGAGCAGTACTTC	CSARLADDREQYF
TRBV11-3	many	-	TRBJ2-1	TGTGCCAGCAGCCCCAGCCGTGAGCAGTTCTTC	CASSPSREQFF
TRBV5-1	few	TRBD1	TRBJ1-3	TGTGCCAGCGTAGGGGGCACTGGAAACACCATATATTTT	CASVGGTGNTIYF
TRBV28	many	-	TRBJ2-7	TGTGCCAGCACCACGCTCGGGACAACCTACGAGCAGTACTTC	CASTTLGTTYEQYF
TRBV2	many	-	TRBJ1-1	TGTGCCAGCAGAAAGGGCTGGAACACTGAAGCTTTCTTT	CASRKGWNTEAFF
TRBV30	many	TRBD2	TRBJ2-2	TGTGCCTGTAGCGGGACACTGACCGGGGAGCTGTTTTTT	CACSGTLTGELFF
TRBV12-3/TRBV12-4	many	-	TRBJ2-5	TGTGCCAGCAGTTTGGGCTCCAGTCAAGAGACCCAGTACTTC	CASSLGSSQETQYF
TRBV7-2	-	TRBD1	TRBJ2-3	TGTGCCAGCAGCTTAGCGAGGGGGCGCACAGATACGCAGTATTTT	CASSLARGRTDTQYF